The following is a TCR beta chain sequence with its context. Antigen unknown. The source of the sample is a study of OX40 agonist ivuxolimab in advanced cancers. As for the study in general: Head and neck, renal cell, melanoma or hepatocellular carcinoma were the cancers that dose-escalation patients had. Findings of the study overall: What antigens the expanded peripheral T cells recognized was never established.

The table came from immunoSEQ multiplex PCR; TCRdb's copy has only in-frame clones and leaves some out. The data hold about 65,000 clones, with over 75% observed a single time. The V gene's germline CDR1 is LNHDA and CDR2 SQIVND (reference sequence). CDR3 length equals 13 residues. The germline V and J ends were trimmed by 4 bases and 1 base, with 8 bases remaining between them. The sample in question was CD4+ or CD8+ T cells sorted from blood, obtained in a trial of the OX40 agonist ivuxolimab. The gene calls are TRBV19 and TRBJ2-7; D not certain. This TCR was recovered from an adult with an advanced solid tumor such as melanoma, head and neck, liver or kidney cancer. CDR3 loop: CASSSLGSYEQYF. The CDR3 nucleotides read TGTGCCAGTAGTAGCTTGGGGTCCTACGAGCAGTACTTC.